There are a few counts of the clone carrying this TCR beta chain. The target antigen is unknown. TCRdb re-called the 5' RACE reads with MiXCR, one entry per CDR3 protein. This sample has roughly 440,000 distinct CDR3 sequences, with about 15% found just once. The data stem from a study of CD8 T cells in ankylosing spondylitis. Whole-study findings and limits: The study identified a TCR beta motif of under ten highly homologous variants that appeared characteristic of ankylosing spondylitis blood.

This CDR3 is built from 15 residues. V lost 0 bases and J 6 bases, leaving 15 bases between the germline ends. Germline V gene lookup returns CDR1 DFQATT and CDR2 SNEGSKA (reference sequence). The specimen was blood, either unsorted or a sorted T cell fraction (not recorded which). This TCR was sampled from a male donor with ankylosing spondylitis. The chain recombines TRBV20-1 with TRBJ1-5; possible D gene TRBD1, 6 bases. The CDR3, as DNA: TGCAGTGCTAGAGATGGTCAGGGGAATAGTCAGCCCCAGCATTTT. Residues: CSARDGQGNSQPQHF.